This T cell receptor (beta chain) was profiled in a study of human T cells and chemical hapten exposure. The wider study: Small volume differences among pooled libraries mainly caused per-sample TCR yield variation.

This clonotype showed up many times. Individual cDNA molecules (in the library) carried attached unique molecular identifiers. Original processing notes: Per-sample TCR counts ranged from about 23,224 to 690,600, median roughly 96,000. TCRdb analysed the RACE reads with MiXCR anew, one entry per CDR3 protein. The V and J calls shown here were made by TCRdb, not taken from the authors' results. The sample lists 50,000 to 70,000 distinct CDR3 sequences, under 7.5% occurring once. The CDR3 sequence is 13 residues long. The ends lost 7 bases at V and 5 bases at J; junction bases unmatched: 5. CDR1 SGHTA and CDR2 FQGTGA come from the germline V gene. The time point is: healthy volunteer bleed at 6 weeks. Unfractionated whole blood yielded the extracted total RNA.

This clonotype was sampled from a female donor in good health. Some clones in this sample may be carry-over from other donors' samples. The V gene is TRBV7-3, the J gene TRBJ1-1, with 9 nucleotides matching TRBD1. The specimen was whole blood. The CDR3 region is CASNRGPGTEAFF. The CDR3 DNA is TGTGCCAGCAACAGGGGGCCGGGGACTGAAGCTTTCTTT.